This T cell receptor (beta chain) was captured in a study of CD8 T cells in ankylosing spondylitis. Via MiXCR, TCRdb re-called the 5' RACE reads, giving one row per CDR3 protein. Counted here are 290,000 or so distinct CDR3 sequences, less than 25% occurring once; the ten biggest clones make up roughly 3.6%. Material for sequencing was blood, either unsorted or a sorted T cell fraction (not recorded which). The sequence was obtained from a female donor with ankylosing spondylitis or in good health (not recorded which).

The CDR3 sequence is CASSLEARGQFF. The CDR3 DNA reads TGCGCCAGCAGCTTGGAGGCGCGGGGACAGTTCTTC. The gene calls are TRBV5-1 and TRBJ2-1, with a possible D match to TRBD2 (6 bases). V was shortened by 0 bases and J by 13 bases, with 11 bases between the two germline ends. The CDR3 covers 12 residues. Germline V gene data show CDR1 as SGHRS and CDR2 as YFSETQ.